This T cell receptor beta chain was captured in a study of radiotherapy plus CTLA-4 blockade in lung cancer. Study overall: Disease control was achieved by about 29% of patients, and objective responses by around 17%.

Note on this clone: Its antigen is currently unknown.

Study results and caveats: An expansion of tumor-derived TCR clones occurred in blood after radiotherapy plus ipilimumab. Reportedly, early blood T cell clone dynamics best predicted response, with interferon-beta.

Assay: immunoSEQ multiplex PCR; the TCRdb copy retains only in-frame clones and omits some. The sample yields roughly 50,000 clones, less than 90% seen once. The CDR3 extends over 14 amino acids. Germline values: CDR1 MGHDK, CDR2 SYGVNS. The chain combines TRBV25-1 with TRBJ2-5; 7 bases are a match to TRBD1. The end of the DNA fits TRBJ2-7 better, so the J call may be wrong. This sample comprised peripheral blood, obtained from a patient treated with radiotherapy plus ipilimumab. This sequence was found in a human donor with non-small cell lung cancer that progressed on radiotherapy plus ipilimumab. Some clones in this sample may be carry-over from other donors' samples. The CDR3 coding sequence is TGTGCCAGCAGCCGGACAGGAAGATCCTACGAGCAGTACTTC. It encodes CASSRTGRSYEQYF.